This entry features one T cell receptor (beta chain) sequence. Its target is not known. cDNA synthesis used the whole RNA isolate, giving expressed TCRB sequences. Data came from immunoSEQ multiplex PCR; TCRdb stores just in-frame clones and leaves some out. The sample holds almost 350,000 clones, around 7.6% seen once. The CDR3 consists of 16 residues. Germline V gene data show CDR1 as SEHNR and CDR2 as FQNEAQ (reference sequence). J gave up 6 bases and V 4 bases, and 7 bases lay outside the gene matches. The sample originates from a study of beta chain features in type 1 diabetes. Broader study findings: At VDJ recombination sites, type 1 diabetes patients had fewer insertions and more deleted nucleotides. All four CD4+ subsets from Type 1 diabetes patients carried moderately but significantly shorter TCRB CDR3s. Overrepresentation of cells with high TCR expression could result from cDNA sequencing.

The V gene is TRBV7-9, the J gene TRBJ1-4; 11 bases agree with TRBD1. The sequence came from a young woman in good health. Sequenced sample: central memory CD4+ T cells from blood. The CDR3 protein is CASSWGQGVGDEKLFF. The CDR3 region has the DNA TGTGCCAGCAGCTGGGGACAGGGGGTTGGCGATGAAAAACTGTTTTTT.